A selection of T cell receptor beta chains follows, all from one sample in a study of blood T cell repertoires in COVID-19. The table came from immunoSEQ multiplex PCR; TCRdb's copy has only in-frame clones and leaves some out. The sample records about 290,000 clones, around 90% being singletons. The sample consisted of peripheral blood. The receptors were gathered from a woman in her thirties or forties who had recovered from COVID-19. Each CDR3 is given without its conserved first and last residue. The order of the fields is V gene, J gene, CDR3 protein.

TRBV19	TRBJ2-6	ASEQRGSGANVLT
TRBV28	TRBJ2-7	ASIPGGERSYEQY
TRBV29-1	TRBJ1-2	SVGEDYGYT
TRBV19	TRBJ2-2	ASSIGSSGELF
TRBV25-1	TRBJ2-2	ASTRQETGELF
TRBV5-5	TRBJ1-4	ASSLVPTAGGASNEKLF
TRBV9	TRBJ1-2	ASSGNRQTPWRPLGYT
TRBV18	TRBJ2-1	ASSTAQGIEQF
TRBV4-1	TRBJ1-2	ASSQDRGSEGYT
TRBV7-8	TRBJ2-1	ASGGDRSYNEQF
TRBV7-8	TRBJ2-7	ASSIWGLEDTYEQY
TRBV7-2	TRBJ2-3	ASSLAGGPHTQY
TRBV25-1	TRBJ2-2	ASSEAVQGTGGELF
TRBV5-8	TRBJ1-4	ASSGRPGQGASNEKLF
TRBV12-3/TRBV12-4	TRBJ2-1	ASSLAGEQF
TRBV4-2	TRBJ2-7	ASSQLAGGLGYEQY
TRBV25-1	TRBJ2-5	ASSDGLAGETQY
TRBV27	TRBJ1-1	ASSSSAWRNTEAF
TRBV3-1/TRBV3-2	TRBJ2-1	ASRNVGAGGRNEQF
TRBV19	TRBJ2-1	ASSKGSGEQF
TRBV5-6	TRBJ2-7	ASSLSFGTDYEQY
TRBV7-9	TRBJ1-1	ASSLEGQGYIASEAF
TRBV19	TRBJ2-1	ASRDRVIGNEQF
TRBV28	TRBJ2-3	ASSFRLDLTDTQY
TRBV5-1	TRBJ1-2	ASRWSQSEGYT
TRBV19	TRBJ2-3	ASGQGTDTQY
TRBV29-1	TRBJ1-2	SVGGRNYGYT